Listed here are 26 T cell receptor beta chains from one sample, sequenced in a study of blood T cell repertoires in COVID-19. Data came from immunoSEQ multiplex PCR; TCRdb stores just in-frame clones and leaves some out. The top ten clones hold roughly 7.4% of a sample with approximately 250,000 clones, 65% to 90% of them seen once. The specimen sequenced was peripheral blood. Receptors were obtained from a woman aged 45-65 years with acute or convalescent COVID-19.

The gene calls are TRBV15 and TRBJ2-1; 10 bases map to TRBD2. The germline V gene has CDR1 LNHNV and CDR2 YYDKDF (reference sequence). J lost 6 bases, V lost 5 bases, and 7 bases had no gene match. This CDR3 region has 15 residues. Here the CDR3 DNA reads TGTGCCACCAGCGCGCGACTAGCGGGCTTCAATGAGCAGTTCTTC. Its translation is CATSARLAGFNEQFF.

This chain uses TRBV5-1 with TRBJ1-4, with D tentatively TRBD1 (5 bases). The germline CDR1 and CDR2 sequences are SGHRS and YFSETQ. Trimming removed 0 bases from V and 5 bases from J, with 17 bases in between. CDR3 length equals 17 residues. The CDR3 loop reads CASSLAQGAGINEKLFF. In DNA form, the CDR3 reads TGCGCCAGCAGCTTGGCGCAGGGTGCTGGGATAAATGAAAAACTGTTTTTT.

This chain uses TRBV12-5 with TRBJ2-3; possible D gene TRBD2, 5 bases. The CDR3 sequence is 14 residues long. Trimming pared 1 base from V and 2 bases from J, leaving 7 bases between. Germline V gene lookup returns CDR1 LGHNT and CDR2 FRNRAP. The CDR3 sequence is CASGLDGLTDTQYF. The DNA of the CDR3 is TGTGCTAGTGGTTTGGACGGACTCACAGATACGCAGTATTTT.

This clone has just one count. CDR3 DNA: TGTGCCAGCAGCTTGGTGTCGGGATCAGAGACCCAGTACTTC. Translated: CASSLVSGSETQYF. The V and J genes are TRBV5-4 and TRBJ2-5, with D possibly matching TRBD2 (5 bases). The CDR3 spans 14 residues. The V end lost 0 bases, the J end lost 4 bases, and 10 bases lay between the germline ends. Germline loops: CDR1 SGHNT, CDR2 YYREEE (reference sequence).

The gene calls are TRBV9 and TRBJ2-3; 11 bases are shared with TRBD2. J lost 4 bases, V lost 2 bases, and 6 bases had no gene match. From germline, CDR1 is SGDLS and CDR2 YYNGEE. This CDR3 has 16 residues. In DNA, the CDR3 is TGTGCCAGCAGCGTTACTAGCGGGAGATCGTCAGATACGCAGTATTTT. Protein sequence: CASSVTSGRSSDTQYF.

The chain links TRBV28 to TRBJ2-7, with 11 bases that match TRBD2. The CDR3 runs to 16 residues. V was clipped by 6 bases and J by 2 bases; unmatched bases: 9. Germline CDR1 is MDHEN and CDR2 is SYDVKM. The CDR3 DNA reads TGTGCCAGCAGCTTAGCGGGGGGGCCTGAGACCTACGAGCAGTACTTC. Amino acid sequence: CASSLAGGPETYEQYF.

J is TRBJ1-4 and V is TRBV3-1 (or the pseudogene TRBV3-2); 9 bases align to TRBD1. Germline values: CDR1 LGHDT, CDR2 YNNKEL (reference sequence). The V gene end was trimmed by 6 bases and the J gene end by 3 bases; junction bases not matched to a gene: 8. This CDR3 has 16 amino acids. The CDR3 loop reads CASSRGQGVSNEKLFF. CDR3 bases: TGTGCCAGCAGTAGGGGACAGGGAGTCTCTAATGAAAAACTGTTTTTT.

The rearrangement joins TRBV6-2 or TRBV6-3 to TRBJ2-3; D is uncertain. The CDR3 extends over 12 amino acids. Germline lookup yields CDR1 MNHEY and CDR2 SVGEGT. The V end lost 6 bases, the J end lost 11 bases, and 15 bases lay between the germline ends. CDR3 coding DNA: TGTGCCAGCAGCTCCAGTGGATCAGGGCAGTATTTT. Translation: CASSSSGSGQYF.

The J gene is TRBJ1-1, the V gene TRBV10-2, with D hard to call. This CDR3 is built from 14 residues. V was shortened by 6 bases and J by 1 base, with 12 bases between the two germline ends. Germline assignment: CDR1 WSHSY and CDR2 SAAADI. CDR3 in amino acids: CASSKRRGNTEAFF. The DNA for the CDR3 is TGCGCCAGCAGCAAGAGACGCGGGAACACTGAAGCTTTCTTT.

The CDR3 DNA reads as TGTGCCAGCAGTGAAGTTCAGGGGATCTATGGCTACACCTTC. It specifies CASSEVQGIYGYTF. The chain uses TRBV2 and TRBJ1-2, with D possibly being TRBD1 (6 bases). Germline CDR1 reads SNHLY; CDR2 reads FYNNEI. The V and J ends lost 1 base and 4 bases respectively, with 10 bases between them. There are 14 residues in the CDR3.

This chain connects TRBV15 to TRBJ1-1, with D possibly matching TRBD1 (6 bases). CDR3 length: 14 residues. Germline CDR1 and CDR2: LNHNV and YYDKDF (reference sequence). V lost 4 bases, J lost 1 base, and 10 bases lay in between. CDR3 nucleotides: TGTGCCACCAGCATAAAACAGGGGAACACTGAAGCTTTCTTT. Its protein is CATSIKQGNTEAFF.

The V gene is TRBV18, the J gene TRBJ1-1; D not resolved. This CDR3 spans 13 amino acids. V was cut by 5 bases and J by 1 base, with 8 bases left in between. Germline CDR1 is KGHSH and CDR2 is LQKENI. The CDR3 region is CASSGQSNTEAFF. CDR3 DNA sequence: TGTGCCAGCTCAGGTCAGTCGAACACTGAAGCTTTCTTT.

The chain couples TRBV7-2 to TRBJ1-6, with 7 positions matching TRBD1. Germline V gene data show CDR1 as SGHTA and CDR2 as FQGNSA. This CDR3 spans 14 amino acids. V shed 5 bases, J shed 9 bases, and the junction held 7 bases outside the gene matches. CDR3 nucleotide sequence: TGTGCCAGCAGCCCTGACAGGGTGCCTTCACCCCTCCACTTT. Protein sequence: CASSPDRVPSPLHF.

The V call is TRBV5-5, the J call TRBJ1-6, with D possibly matching TRBD1 (6 bases). The CDR3 runs to 14 residues. Germline V lookup: CDR1 SGHKS, CDR2 YYEKEE (reference sequence). V was pared by 1 base and J by 5 bases, with 7 bases between. In DNA, the CDR3 is TGTGCCAGCAGCTTGCGACAGGATAATTCACCCCTCCACTTT. Protein: CASSLRQDNSPLHF.

CDR3 nucleotides: TGTGCCAGCAGCCAACCGGGACTAGCGACCTACGAGCAGTACTTC. This encodes CASSQPGLATYEQYF. This chain uses TRBV3-1 (or the pseudogene TRBV3-2) with TRBJ2-7, with 10 bases fitting TRBD2. CDR1 LGHDT and CDR2 YNNKEL come from the germline V gene (reference sequence). V gave up 2 bases and J gave up 2 bases; unmatched junction bases: 3. The CDR3 covers 15 residues.

This clone was picked up one time. V gene TRBV2 combines with J gene TRBJ2-2, with 14 bases aligning to TRBD2. This CDR3 is built from 15 residues. Germline V gene data show CDR1 as SNHLY and CDR2 as FYNNEI. Trimming removed 4 bases from V and 6 bases from J; junction bases left unmatched: 1. The CDR3 reads CASSGLAGGPGELFF. The CDR3 DNA is TGTGCCAGCAGTGGACTAGCGGGAGGGCCCGGGGAGCTGTTTTTT.

V gene TRBV19 combines with J gene TRBJ2-2, with TRBD1 matching 7 bases. The V gene's germline CDR1 is LNHDA and CDR2 SQIVND (reference sequence). V lost 7 bases and J lost 3; bases outside the gene matches: 11. The CDR3 length is 16 residues. The CDR3 region is CASKILGQTHTGELFF. The CDR3 nucleotides are TGTGCCAGTAAAATCCTGGGACAGACCCACACCGGGGAGCTGTTTTTT.

This clone was seen only a few times. The chain is built from TRBV19 and TRBJ1-5; D may be TRBD1 (6 bases). Trimming took 5 bases from V and 0 from J, leaving 11 bases between them. This CDR3 region has 15 residues. Germline loops: CDR1 LNHDA, CDR2 SQIVND (reference sequence). The CDR3 DNA is TGTGCCAGTAGTCACGACAGGTATAGCAATCAGCCCCAGCATTTT. Residues: CASSHDRYSNQPQHF.

Only one count was recorded for this clone. The gene calls are TRBV5-1 and TRBJ1-1, with a weak D call TRBD1 (5 bases). V was shortened by 3 bases and J by 6 bases, with 9 bases between the two germline ends. The CDR3 spans 12 residues. Germline values: CDR1 SGHRS, CDR2 YFSETQ. CDR3 loop: CASSSSGAEAFF. In DNA form, the CDR3 reads TGCGCCAGCAGCTCCTCGGGGGCTGAAGCTTTCTTT.

The chain combines TRBV15 with TRBJ2-3; D is uncertain. V lost 5 bases and J 1 base, leaving 13 bases between the germline ends. Germline V lookup: CDR1 LNHNV, CDR2 YYDKDF (reference sequence). The CDR3 totals 15 residues. The CDR3, as DNA: TGTGCCACCAGCTCCCGCCGAGGAGGCACAGATACGCAGTATTTT. Protein product: CATSSRRGGTDTQYF. Supplemented by reference TRBV15 and TRBJ2-3, the full variable domain reads DAMVIQNPRYQVTQFGKPVTLSCSQTLNHNVMYWYQQKSSQAPKLLFHYYDKDFNNEADTPDNFQSRRPNTSFCFLDIRSPGLGDTAMYLCATSSRRGGTDTQYFGPGTRLTVL.

This clone came up once. This chain connects TRBV7-9 to TRBJ2-1; TRBD2 agrees at 8 bases. CDR3 length equals 16 residues. From germline, CDR1 is SEHNR and CDR2 FQNEAQ (reference sequence). V lost 5 bases to trimming and J lost 3 bases; unmatched junction nucleotides: 9. This chain's CDR3 is CASSLPGGTSYNEQFF. Written as DNA, the CDR3 is TGTGCCAGCAGCCTACCGGGGGGGACTAGCTACAATGAGCAGTTCTTC.

The rearrangement links TRBV30 to TRBJ2-1, with D unresolved. Germline loops: CDR1 GTSNPN, CDR2 SVGIG (reference sequence). The CDR3 is 14 residues long. V was shortened by 4 bases and J by 4 bases, with 14 bases between the two germline ends. The CDR3 protein is CAWTIFSEYNEQFF. CDR3 DNA: TGTGCCTGGACCATATTTTCGGAGTACAATGAGCAGTTCTTC.

This chain joins TRBV5-1 and TRBJ2-3, with TRBD2 matching over 12 bases. After removal of 0 bases from V and 1 base from J, the junction contained 9 bases not matched to a gene. Germline values: CDR1 SGHRS, CDR2 YFSETQ. CDR3 length: 19 residues. Here the CDR3 reads CASSLVGLAGPDGTDTQYF. CDR3 nucleotide sequence: TGCGCCAGCAGCTTGGTAGGACTAGCGGGGCCCGATGGCACAGATACGCAGTATTTT.

The chain couples TRBV19 to TRBJ1-3; 9 bases align to TRBD1. This CDR3 comprises 15 residues. The germline CDR1 and CDR2 sequences are LNHDA and SQIVND (reference sequence). Trimming at V came to 6 bases and at J to 1 base, leaving 4 bases not matched to a gene. CDR3 in amino acids: CASSRDRESGNTIYF. In DNA form, the CDR3 reads TGTGCCAGTAGCCGGGACAGGGAATCTGGAAACACCATATATTTT. Complete variable domain (other parts from reference TRBV19 and TRBJ1-3): DGGITQSPKYLFRKEGQNVTLSCEQNLNHDAMYWYRQDPGQGLRLIYYSQIVNDFQKGDIAEGYSVSREKKESFPLTVTSAQKNPTAFYLCASSRDRESGNTIYFGEGSWLTVV.

The gene calls are TRBV5-1 and TRBJ2-7, with TRBD1 identical over 10 bases. Germline V gives CDR1 SGHRS, CDR2 YFSETQ. The CDR3 spans 16 residues. V was pared by 1 base and J by 4 bases, with 8 bases of the junction left unmatched. Here the CDR3 DNA reads TGCGCCAGCAGCTTGTCTCCGGGACAGGGGTTATACGAGCAGTACTTC. This gives the protein CASSLSPGQGLYEQYF.

The rearrangement joins TRBV29-1 to TRBJ2-2; no clear D gene. Germline V gives CDR1 SQVTM, CDR2 ANQGSEA. Trimming left V 4 bases short and J 4 bases short, with 7 bases between. The CDR3 contains 12 residues. DNA for the CDR3: TGCAGCGTTGTCTCCAGCACCGGGGAGCTGTTTTTT. This codes for CSVVSSTGELFF.